Reported below is one T cell receptor (beta chain). The antigen is not known. This entry is derived from a study of OX40 agonist ivuxolimab in advanced cancers. For the study at large: Prior anti-PD-1, anti-PD-L1 or anti-CTLA-4 therapy did not bar entry, and roughly 40% had some. Partial responses were achieved by three patients, of whom one had hepatocellular carcinoma and two had cutaneous melanoma. Notes on the study in general: Patients with a partial response at 0.1-3.0 mg/kg had among the lowest clonal expansion.

Baseline, cycle 4 day 1, and cycle 7 day 1 were the blood sampling points. The assay was immunoSEQ multiplex PCR, and TCRdb's table has in-frame clones only and misses some. The table lists more than 95,000 clones, around 90% of them singletons. The trim removed 6 bases at V and 2 bases at J, leaving 10 bases unmatched. CDR3 length: 16 residues. Germline CDR1 reads SGDLS; CDR2 reads YYNGEE. The receptor was derived from an adult with an advanced solid tumor such as melanoma, head and neck, liver or kidney cancer. V usage is TRBV9 and J usage is TRBJ2-2, with 7 bases fitting TRBD1. The specimen was CD4+ or CD8+ T cells sorted from blood, collected in a trial of the OX40 agonist ivuxolimab. The CDR3 DNA reads as TGTGCCAGCACCGCCACCGGGACAGCAAACACCGGGGAGCTGTTTTTT. Protein sequence: CASTATGTANTGELFF.